This T cell receptor beta chain was sequenced in a study of shared clonotypes between healthy human individuals. CD45RA+ naive and CD45RA-negative memory subsets were separated from CD4+ cells. This table comes from immunoSEQ multiplex PCR, and its TCRdb copy is limited to in-frame clones, with some not included. The table includes roughly 300,000 clones, around 70% detected once. The V gene lost 0 bases and the J gene lost 6 bases, with 4 bases spanning the gap. CDR3 length equals 11 residues. Looked up from germline, CDR1 is SGHRS and CDR2 is YFSETQ. The clonotype was recovered from a man aged 25 to 40 in good health. The sequenced sample consisted of memory CD4+ T cells sorted from blood. Subset meaning: CD45RA-negative fraction. The chain joins TRBV5-1 to TRBJ2-7; D not resolved. CDR3 DNA: TGCGCCAGCAGCTTGGAGGGCGAGCAGTACTTC. Its protein product is CASSLEGEQYF. Filled out from reference TRBV5-1 and TRBJ2-7, the complete variable domain reads KAGVTQTPRYLIKTRGQQVTLSCSPISGHRSVSWYQQTPGQGLQFLFEYFSETQRNKGNFPGRFSGRQFSNSRSEMNVSTLELGDSALYLCASSLEGEQYFGPGTRLTVT.